Listed here are 16 T cell receptor beta chains from one sample, sequenced in a study of T cell changes during pregnancy in multiple sclerosis. Sequencing used immunoSEQ multiplex PCR; TCRdb keeps in-frame clones, though not all of them. This sample carries 58,000 or so clones, 75% to 95% of them seen once, and the ten largest clones take under 2.5%. The sequencing here drew on peripheral blood, taken in the first trimester of pregnancy. Source of these receptors: a female donor in good health, enrolled as a control in a pregnancy study.

V usage is TRBV14 and J usage is TRBJ1-4; D unresolved. The germline V gene encodes CDR1 SGHDN and CDR2 FVKESK. The germline V and J ends were trimmed by 2 bases and 4 bases, with 8 bases remaining between them. CDR3 length equals 14 residues. Written as DNA, the CDR3 is TGTGCCAGCAGCCAATCGGGGTTTAATGAAAAACTGTTTTTT. Its protein product is CASSQSGFNEKLFF.

V usage is TRBV7-9 and J usage is TRBJ2-5; 9 nucleotides line up with TRBD2. The V gene end was trimmed by 5 bases and the J gene end by 3 bases; junction bases not matched to a gene: 7. CDR3 size: 15 residues. Germline CDR1 reads SEHNR; CDR2 reads FQNEAQ (reference sequence). CDR3: CASSLLGGGEETQYF. CDR3 bases: TGTGCCAGCAGCCTTCTTGGCGGGGGGGAAGAGACCCAGTACTTC.

The chain uses TRBV5-5 and TRBJ1-5, with D possibly being TRBD1 (6 bases). This CDR3 has 15 residues. CDR1 and CDR2 from the germline V gene are SGHKS and YYEKEE (reference sequence). V lost 4 bases, J lost 6 bases, and 17 bases lay in between. CDR3: CASSLGQTPGQPQHF. The CDR3 nucleotides read TGTGCCAGCAGCCTTGGACAGACCCCCGGTCAGCCCCAGCATTTT. The full variable domain, its missing parts supplied by reference TRBV5-5 and TRBJ1-5, is DAGVTQSPTHLIKTRGQQVTLRCSPISGHKSVSWYQQVLGQGPQFIFQYYEKEERGRGNFPDRFSARQFPNYSSELNVNALLLGDSALYLCASSLGQTPGQPQHFGDGTRLSIL.

This clone showed up just once. This rearrangement joins TRBV11-3 to TRBJ2-3, with 8 bases fitting TRBD1. This CDR3 contains 16 residues. The germline gives CDR1 SGHNT, CDR2 YENEEA. The J segment lost 1 base and the V segment lost 5 bases, leaving 8 bases of the junction unmatched. CDR3: CASSPGQGMGTDTQYF. The CDR3, as DNA: TGTGCCAGCAGCCCCGGACAGGGTATGGGCACAGATACGCAGTATTTT.

This chain uses TRBV19 with TRBJ2-5; TRBD2 agrees at 11 bases. Germline-derived CDR1 and CDR2 are LNHDA and SQIVND (reference sequence). With V trimmed by 3 bases and J by 4 bases, 4 bases remained unmatched. This CDR3 has 15 amino acids. The DNA for the CDR3 is TGTGCCAGTAGTATGTCACTAGCGGGAGTAGAGACCCAGTACTTC. Translating it yields CASSMSLAGVETQYF.

The V and J genes are TRBV6-4 and TRBJ2-3; 12 bases match TRBD2. V dropped 6 bases and J dropped 3; count of bases not matched to a gene: 4. The length of the CDR3 is 15 residues. Germline-derived CDR1 and CDR2 are MRHNA and SNTAGT. This CDR3 reads CASRATSGGTDTQYF. The CDR3 DNA follows: TGTGCCAGCAGAGCAACTAGCGGGGGGACAGATACGCAGTATTTT.

This chain uses TRBV29-1 with TRBJ2-5; 9 positions match TRBD2. The germline gives CDR1 SQVTM, CDR2 ANQGSEA. This CDR3 has 15 amino acids. Losses at the gene ends were 4 bases for V and 4 bases for J; bases not matched to a gene: 10. The CDR3 loop is CSVAGSGSSLETQYF. The DNA of the CDR3 is TGCAGCGTTGCCGGTAGCGGGAGTTCTCTAGAGACCCAGTACTTC.

The chain couples TRBV9 to TRBJ2-7; D possibly corresponds to TRBD2 (6 bases). Per germline, CDR1 SGDLS and CDR2 YYNGEE. CDR3 length: 14 residues. V gave up 0 bases and J gave up 4 bases, with 11 bases separating them. CDR3 region: CASSVGVGGYEQYF. In nucleotides, the CDR3 is TGTGCCAGCAGCGTAGGAGTCGGGGGTTACGAGCAGTACTTC.

The genes are TRBV28 and TRBJ2-7; TRBD2 aligns across 11 bases. The V gene end was trimmed by 6 bases and the J gene end by 4 bases; junction bases not matched to a gene: 8. Germline-derived CDR1 and CDR2 are MDHEN and SYDVKM. CDR3 size: 15 residues. CDR3 sequence: CASRLTSGRGYEQYF. CDR3 coding DNA: TGTGCCAGCAGACTAACTAGCGGGAGAGGTTACGAGCAGTACTTC.

The chain employs TRBV6-6 and TRBJ2-7; D is possibly TRBD1 (6 bases). In germline, CDR1 is MNHNY, CDR2 SVGAGI (reference sequence). The CDR3 extends over 15 amino acids. Trimming removed 5 bases from V and 2 bases from J, with 16 bases in between. The CDR3 is CASSRPGTPAYEQYF. In DNA form, the CDR3 reads TGTGCCAGCAGTCGCCCCGGGACACCCGCCTACGAGCAGTACTTC.

The chain carries TRBV2 and TRBJ2-7; TRBD1 aligns across 9 bases. From germline, CDR1 is SNHLY and CDR2 FYNNEI. This CDR3 is built from 13 residues. After removal of 6 bases from V and 1 base from J, the junction contained 1 base not matched to a gene. The CDR3 protein is CASRGTGSYEQYF. The CDR3 nucleotides read TGTGCCAGCAGGGGGACAGGGTCCTACGAGCAGTACTTC.

The chain has TRBV2 and TRBJ2-6, with D perhaps matching TRBD1 (5 bases). This CDR3 spans 14 amino acids. CDR1 is SNHLY and CDR2 is FYNNEI in the germline V gene. V lost 1 base and J lost 13, with 14 bases in between. The CDR3 DNA follows: TGTGCCAGCAGTGAAGGGCAGGGCCTGTGGGTCCTGACTTTC. Protein: CASSEGQGLWVLTF.

This chain connects TRBV11-2 to TRBJ2-1, with a weak D call TRBD2 (6 bases). CDR1 is SGHAT, CDR2 FQNNGV, per germline. The germline V and J ends were trimmed by 1 base and 8 bases, with 18 bases remaining between them. The CDR3 is 16 residues long. CDR3 in DNA: TGTGCCAGCAGCTTAGGTGGCGGGGACCTGTCCGATGAGCAGTTCTTC. Its translation: CASSLGGGDLSDEQFF.

The chain has TRBV4-1 and TRBJ2-3; TRBD2 matches at 7 bases. Germline V gene lookup returns CDR1 MGHRA and CDR2 YSYEKL. The junction had 6 bases not matched to a gene; V was cut back by 0 bases and J by 0 bases. The CDR3 covers 17 residues. CDR3 loop: CASSQEGSGVSTDTQYF. The CDR3, as DNA: TGCGCCAGCAGCCAAGAGGGGAGCGGGGTTAGCACAGATACGCAGTATTTT.

This clone was detected only once. J is TRBJ1-5 and V is TRBV6-5; D remains ambiguous. This CDR3 spans 14 amino acids. The V end was cut by 4 bases, the J end by 9 bases, with 16 bases between. Germline V gives CDR1 MNHEY, CDR2 SVGAGI. This CDR3 reads CASSSGGADRPQHF. Written as DNA, the CDR3 is TGTGCCAGCAGTTCAGGAGGCGCGGACCGGCCCCAGCATTTT.

This clone was found a few times. The V and J genes are TRBV6-6 and TRBJ2-3, with TRBD1 identical over 12 bases. The CDR3 extends over 15 amino acids. Germline V gene sequence: CDR1 MNHNY, CDR2 SVGAGI (reference sequence). Trimming at V came to 6 bases and at J to 5 bases, leaving 6 bases not matched to a gene. The CDR3 nucleotides read TGTGCCAGCAGACTCCGGGACAGGGGGCGAGATACGCAGTATTTT. Residues: CASRLRDRGRDTQYF.